This T cell receptor (beta chain) was captured by sequencing in a study of blood T cell repertoires in COVID-19. For the study at large: Samples came from the United States, Italy and Spain, spanning acute and convalescent COVID-19. In each case, the material was cDNA or gDNA derived from T cells, B-cell-depleted T cells, or PBMCs.

In the source study's methods: Estimation of nucleated cell counts was performed using reference gene primer amplification. Measured with immunoSEQ multiplex PCR; TCRdb has only the in-frame clones, and not every one. V, J and clone size are those of that table, while D and trimming were read from the DNA. The repertoire holds approximately 280,000 clones, with 75% to 95% as singletons. Unmatched junction bases numbered 1, after V lost 6 bases and J lost 3 bases. The CDR3 has 13 amino acids. Germline V gene sequence: CDR1 WSHSY, CDR2 SAAADI. The rearrangement uses TRBV10-2 and TRBJ2-5; TRBD1 matches at 10 bases. The sample was peripheral blood. This sequence originates from a woman aged 25 to 39 with COVID-19, enrolled during active disease. CDR3 loop: CASRGQGKETQYF. The CDR3 region has the DNA TGCGCCAGCAGGGGACAGGGGAAAGAGACCCAGTACTTC.